The next 32 T cell receptor beta chains were all read from a single sample in a study of response to subunit inactivated influenza vaccine. MiXCR was run by TCRdb on the RT-PCR reads, yielding one entry per CDR3 protein. The profile shows more than 400,000 distinct CDR3 sequences, roughly 7.6% of them singletons. The sequencing here drew on PBMCs from blood, taken roughly 24 months after vaccination. The receptors come from a man aged 45 to 75 who received an inactivated influenza vaccine.

This clonotype has at least ten counts. The rearrangement joins TRBV28 to TRBJ2-7, with TRBD2 matching over 11 bases. The CDR3 runs to 16 residues. Germline values: CDR1 MDHEN, CDR2 SYDVKM. Germline trimming cut 4 bases from V and 4 bases from J; bases unmatched to any gene: 9. The CDR3 sequence: CASSSTSGSSLYEQYF. CDR3 in DNA: TGTGCCAGCAGTTCCACTAGCGGGAGTTCTTTATACGAGCAGTACTTC.

This clonotype was observed many times. The V and J genes are TRBV12-3 or TRBV12-4 and TRBJ1-5; D ambiguous. This CDR3 is built from 14 residues. With 3 bases removed from V and 7 bases from J, the gap between germline ends came to 13 bases. CDR3 DNA sequence: TGTGCCAGCAGTTTGGTAGTCTTCAACCAGCCCCAGCATTTT. Protein product: CASSLVVFNQPQHF.

This clonotype was observed a handful of times. V gene TRBV2 combines with J gene TRBJ1-5; D is possibly TRBD1 (6 bases). CDR1 is SNHLY and CDR2 is FYNNEI in the germline V gene. The CDR3 has 13 amino acids. The V end lost 5 bases, the J end lost 7 bases, and 12 bases lay between the germline ends. The CDR3 DNA reads TGTGCCAGCAGTAGTGACAGGCGGCAGCCCCAGCATTTT. Encoded protein: CASSSDRRQPQHF.

This chain links TRBV5-1 with TRBJ2-7; 7 bases line up with TRBD1. Germline CDR1 is SGHRS and CDR2 is YFSETQ. J gave up 0 bases and V 5 bases, and 8 bases lay outside the gene matches. The CDR3 consists of 15 residues. The CDR3 DNA sequence: TGCGCCAGCAGACCCGGGACAGCTAGCTCCTACGAGCAGTACTTC. It yields the protein CASRPGTASSYEQYF.

This chain connects TRBV5-1 to TRBJ2-2, with 8 bases identical to TRBD2. J gave up 4 bases and V 4 bases, and 6 bases lay outside the gene matches. This CDR3 has 15 residues. Per the germline V gene, CDR1 is SGHRS and CDR2 is YFSETQ. CDR3 DNA: TGCGCCAGCAGCCCCCGGGGGGGGCGCACCGGGGAGCTGTTTTTT. Residues: CASSPRGGRTGELFF.

This clonotype has only a few counts. This chain joins TRBV4-1 and TRBJ2-7, with 10 nucleotides matching TRBD1. The CDR3 totals 19 residues. Looked up from germline, CDR1 is MGHRA and CDR2 is YSYEKL. V dropped 1 base and J dropped 2; count of bases not matched to a gene: 14. CDR3 DNA: TGCGCCAGCAGCCAAGTAAACAATTTTTTAGGGACAGGGGCCTACGAGCAGTACTTC. It yields the protein CASSQVNNFLGTGAYEQYF.

This clonotype was counted only a few times. J is TRBJ1-5 and V is TRBV3-1; D is possibly TRBD1 (5 bases). This CDR3 contains 15 residues. Germline CDR1 reads LGHDT; CDR2 reads YNNKEL (reference sequence). The V end lost 1 base, the J end lost 6 bases, and 13 bases lay between the germline ends. The CDR3 loop reads CASSQGAGSVQPQHF. CDR3 nucleotides: TGTGCCAGCAGCCAAGGGGCAGGGTCTGTTCAGCCCCAGCATTTT.

This clonotype was seen at least ten times. V usage is TRBV5-1 and J usage is TRBJ1-1; a weak D match, TRBD1 (5 bases). CDR1 is SGHRS, CDR2 YFSETQ, per germline. With 0 bases removed from V and 4 bases from J, the gap between germline ends came to 10 bases. CDR3 size: 14 residues. The CDR3 sequence: CASSLVGEGTEAFF. Written as DNA, the CDR3 is TGCGCCAGCAGCTTGGTGGGGGAGGGCACTGAAGCTTTCTTT.

This clonotype was observed a handful of times. The chain recombines TRBV2 with TRBJ2-7; 11 bases align to TRBD2. Germline-derived CDR1 and CDR2 are SNHLY and FYNNEI. V lost 8 bases to trimming and J lost 4 bases; unmatched junction nucleotides: 7. The CDR3 length is 14 residues. The CDR3 sequence is CASLSGRAVYEQYF. The CDR3 DNA sequence: TGTGCCAGCCTTAGCGGGAGGGCGGTTTACGAGCAGTACTTC. The complete variable domain, with remaining parts taken from reference TRBV2 and TRBJ2-7, reads EPEVTQTPSHQVTQMGQEVILRCVPISNHLYFYWYRQILGQKVEFLVSFYNNEISEKSEIFDDQFSVERPDGSNFTLKIRSTKLEDSAMYFCASLSGRAVYEQYFGPGTRLTVT.

There are a few counts of this clonotype. The chain joins TRBV12-3 or TRBV12-4 to TRBJ1-1; tentative D call: TRBD1 (5 bases). V lost 3 bases, J lost 1 base, and 15 bases lay in between. CDR3 length: 16 residues. The CDR3 spells CASSFRAGYPNTEAFF. The CDR3 DNA is TGTGCCAGCAGTTTCCGGGCAGGGTACCCGAACACTGAAGCTTTCTTT.

Many counts were recorded for this clonotype. This sequence joins TRBV11-2 and TRBJ1-2; possible D gene TRBD1, 5 bases. V was trimmed by 2 bases and J by 5 bases, leaving 9 bases between them. The CDR3 loop spans 13 amino acids. Germline CDR1 is SGHAT and CDR2 is FQNNGV. CDR3 protein: CASSLSPGYGYTF. The CDR3 bases are TGTGCCAGCAGCTTAAGTCCAGGGTATGGCTACACCTTC. Together with reference TRBV11-2 and TRBJ1-2, the CDR3 gives the full variable domain: EAGVAQSPRYKIIEKRQSVAFWCNPISGHATLYWYQQILGQGPKLLIQFQNNGVVDDSQLPKDRFSAERLKGVDSTLKIQPAKLEDSAVYLCASSLSPGYGYTFGSGTRLTVV.

This clonotype has only a few counts. The chain links TRBV10-3 to TRBJ2-7; 16 bases align to TRBD2. The CDR3 length is 20 residues. The junction had 16 bases not matched to a gene; V was cut back by 3 bases and J by 5 bases. Germline CDR1 and CDR2: ENHRY and SYGVKD. Here the CDR3 reads CAISDLGRVGTSGRAHEQYF. Written as DNA, the CDR3 is TGTGCCATCAGTGACCTGGGTAGGGTTGGGACTAGCGGGAGGGCCCACGAGCAGTACTTC.

This clonotype showed up many times. V usage is TRBV10-3 and J usage is TRBJ1-4, with TRBD1 matching 8 bases. This CDR3 is built from 13 residues. CDR1 is ENHRY and CDR2 is SYGVKD in the germline V gene. Trimming took 4 bases from V and 5 from J; bases not matched to a gene: 0. DNA of the CDR3: TGTGCCATCAGTGGGACAGGGAATGAAAAACTGTTTTTT. Protein sequence: CAISGTGNEKLFF.

This clonotype turned up a few times. DNA for the CDR3: TGTGCCAGCAGTACAGGGAATCAGCCCCAGCATTTT. It yields the protein CASSTGNQPQHF. This rearrangement joins TRBV2 to TRBJ1-5; TRBD1 might be the D (6 bases). The V gene's germline CDR1 is SNHLY and CDR2 FYNNEI. The V gene lost 5 bases and the J gene lost 4 bases, with 6 bases spanning the gap. The CDR3 consists of 12 residues.

At least ten counts were recorded for this clonotype. The chain is built from TRBV12-3 or TRBV12-4 and TRBJ1-4; D call uncertain. V was cut by 5 bases and J by 5 bases, with 18 bases left in between. The CDR3 totals 16 residues. CDR3 nucleotide sequence: TGTGCCAGCAGTCTGGATCCGGGCCGTAAGAATGAAAAACTGTTTTTT. This translates into CASSLDPGRKNEKLFF.

The genes are TRBV27 and TRBJ2-3; a possible D gene is TRBD2 (5 bases). The CDR3 covers 14 residues. The V gene's germline CDR1 is MNHEY and CDR2 SMNVEV (reference sequence). The germline V and J ends were trimmed by 5 bases and 5 bases, with 14 bases remaining between them. This chain's CDR3 is CASSVLEGIDTQYF. Here the CDR3 DNA reads TGTGCCAGCAGTGTCCTAGAGGGAATAGATACGCAGTATTTT.

This clonotype was picked up a small number of times. V usage is TRBV20-1 and J usage is TRBJ2-1, with 10 bases aligning to TRBD2. The CDR3 runs to 16 residues. Germline trimming cut 3 bases from V and 7 bases from J; bases unmatched to any gene: 12. CDR1 DFQATT and CDR2 SNEGSKA come from the germline V gene (reference sequence). Here the CDR3 DNA reads TGCAGTGCTAGGGAGGTCGGGACTAGCGCTTGGAATGAGCAGTTCTTC. The encoded protein is CSAREVGTSAWNEQFF.

This clonotype was observed a few times. The V call is TRBV7-8, the J call TRBJ1-4, with no clear D. The CDR3 has 13 amino acids. The V and J ends lost 5 bases and 14 bases respectively, with 18 bases between them. The germline gives CDR1 SGHVS, CDR2 FQNEAQ. The CDR3 loop is CASSKTLFGRLFF. CDR3 coding DNA: TGTGCCAGCAGCAAAACCCTTTTTGGTCGCCTGTTTTTT.

Many counts were recorded for this clonotype. The J gene is TRBJ1-5, the V gene TRBV20-1; tentative D call: TRBD1 (6 bases). The CDR3 totals 15 residues. Trimming removed 5 bases from V and 2 bases from J, with 16 bases in between. Germline V lookup: CDR1 DFQATT, CDR2 SNEGSKA (reference sequence). CDR3 bases: TGCAGTGCTCACGCCAGGGGCAGTGGCAATCAGCCCCAGCATTTT. Translation: CSAHARGSGNQPQHF.

The V gene is TRBV28, the J gene TRBJ2-2; perhaps TRBD1 as D (6 bases). This CDR3 is built from 16 residues. V was trimmed by 3 bases and J by 9 bases, leaving 20 bases between them. Looked up from germline, CDR1 is MDHEN and CDR2 is SYDVKM. The CDR3 nucleotides are TGTGCCAGCAGTTTCAAGTACAGGGAAAATTCAAGGGAGCTGTTTTTT. Encoded protein: CASSFKYRENSRELFF.

The rearrangement uses TRBV6-1 and TRBJ2-2; no reliable D call. Germline CDR1 reads MNHNS; CDR2 reads SASEGT. V was shortened by 6 bases and J by 3 bases, with 17 bases between the two germline ends. There are 16 residues in the CDR3. CDR3 in DNA: TGTGCCAGCAGATCTCCCTTGCGGAGCGACACCGGGGAGCTGTTTTTT. This gives the protein CASRSPLRSDTGELFF.

The chain has TRBV14 and TRBJ2-1, with D possibly TRBD1 on 6 matching bases. Trimming pared 5 bases from V and 4 bases from J, leaving 12 bases between. CDR3 length: 14 residues. Germline V CDR1 and CDR2: SGHDN, FVKESK. The CDR3 region has the DNA TGTGCCAGCAGCTTCCGGGACACGTACAATGAGCAGTTCTTC. The encoded protein is CASSFRDTYNEQFF.

This clonotype came up many times. The chain employs TRBV20-1 and TRBJ2-1; weak D call: TRBD2 (5 bases). Germline CDR1 DFQATT, CDR2 SNEGSKA (reference sequence). The V end lost 0 bases, the J end lost 2 bases, and 11 bases lay between the germline ends. The CDR3 spans 15 residues. The CDR3 protein is CSARDRLAAYNEQFF. The CDR3 bases are TGCAGTGCTAGAGATCGTCTAGCAGCCTACAATGAGCAGTTCTTC.

The rearrangement joins TRBV7-2 to TRBJ2-7, with a weak D call TRBD1 (6 bases). The V end was cut by 5 bases, the J end by 4 bases, with 12 bases between. This CDR3 contains 13 residues. CDR1 and CDR2 (germline): SGHTA, FQGNSA. CDR3 sequence reads: CASSVSTGYEQYF. In DNA, the CDR3 is TGTGCCAGCAGCGTGAGTACAGGGTACGAGCAGTACTTC.

The chain has TRBV5-5 and TRBJ2-2; D could derive from TRBD1 or TRBD2 (5 bases each). Germline-derived CDR1 and CDR2 are SGHKS and YYEKEE (reference sequence). The CDR3 runs to 16 residues. Trimming left V 3 bases short and J 2 bases short, with 14 bases between. CDR3 bases: TGTGCCAGCAGCTCCTCCGGGACGGGCAACACCGGGGAGCTGTTTTTT. This sequence encodes CASSSSGTGNTGELFF.

This clonotype was detected many times. The V call is TRBV29-1, the J call TRBJ2-3; the match to TRBD2 covers 11 bases. The CDR3 runs to 17 residues. Looked up from germline, CDR1 is SQVTM and CDR2 is ANQGSEA. The V segment lost 6 bases and the J segment 2 bases; nucleotides outside the gene matches: 13. The CDR3, as DNA: TGCAGCGTCGCCCTAGCGGGGGGTTACCGACACACAGATACGCAGTATTTT. This gives the protein CSVALAGGYRHTDTQYF.

This clonotype was detected only a few times. This rearrangement joins TRBV4-1 to TRBJ2-1; 7 positions match TRBD2. The CDR3 extends over 13 amino acids. V trimming: 2 bases; J trimming: 8 bases; junction bases outside the gene matches: 3. Germline CDR1 and CDR2: MGHRA and YSYEKL. The CDR3: CASSQWGGYEQFF. CDR3 DNA: TGCGCCAGCAGCCAATGGGGGGGGTATGAGCAGTTCTTC.

This clonotype was seen repeatedly, ten times or more. This chain uses TRBV20-1 with TRBJ1-1; D is unclear. The CDR3 runs 13 residues. With 8 bases removed from V and 0 bases from J, the gap between germline ends came to 13 bases. Germline lookup yields CDR1 DFQATT and CDR2 SNEGSKA (reference sequence). The CDR3 DNA is TGCAGTCCAAGCGATGGCATGAACACTGAAGCTTTCTTT. Translated, it gives CSPSDGMNTEAFF.

This clonotype was seen repeatedly, ten times or more. The rearrangement uses TRBV29-1 and TRBJ2-7, with a weak D call TRBD2 (7 bases). The CDR3 is made up of 14 amino acids. Per germline, CDR1 SQVTM and CDR2 ANQGSEA. Trimming removed 6 bases at V and 4 bases at J, with 19 bases between. CDR3 amino acids: CSVQTGGRGYEQYF. The CDR3 DNA is TGCAGCGTCCAGACGGGGGGCAGAGGGTACGAGCAGTACTTC.

To note about this clonotype: This may come from a read error, since a much larger clone is one base off. Without the conserved terminal phenylalanine or tryptophan, this CDR3 likely stems from a read error. This CDR3 is CASSLGSGREFYEQYS. In DNA form, the CDR3 reads TGCGCCAGCAGCTTGGGCTCCGGGCGGGAGTTCTACGAGCAGTACTCC. This chain joins TRBV5-1 and TRBJ2-7, with 7 bases lining up with TRBD2. With 0 bases clipped from V and 3 bases from J, the junction kept 9 bases outside the gene matches. Germline V lookup: CDR1 SGHRS, CDR2 YFSETQ. The CDR3 consists of 16 residues.

A single count supports this clonotype. CDR3 loop: CSAAPGTSSTNEKLFF. CDR3 bases: TGCAGTGCTGCACCCGGGACATCTTCAACTAATGAAAAACTGTTTTTT. This chain connects TRBV20-1 to TRBJ1-4, with D perhaps TRBD1 (6 bases). V was pared by 5 bases and J by 0 bases, with 16 bases between. Germline values: CDR1 DFQATT, CDR2 SNEGSKA (reference sequence). The CDR3 covers 16 residues.

This clonotype was seen a few times. The V gene is TRBV27, the J gene TRBJ1-2, with TRBD1 matching over 10 bases. V was pared by 5 bases and J by 7 bases, with 10 bases of the junction left unmatched. The length of the CDR3 is 15 residues. The germline CDR1 and CDR2 sequences are MNHEY and SMNVEV (reference sequence). CDR3 nucleotides: TGTGCCAGCAGTCCTATGACAGGGGGCGCCGGTGGCTACACCTTC. Its translation is CASSPMTGGAGGYTF.